This entry lists 18 T cell receptor beta chains sequenced from one sample in a study of T cell changes during pregnancy in multiple sclerosis (dated by TCRdb to the late 2010s). Receptor libraries were prepared by the immunoSEQ multiplex PCR assay. Held by TCRdb, this immuneACCESS table contains in-frame sequences only and omits some clones. Under half of the omission traces to an unresolved V gene where checked; the cause of the rest is unknown. This sample has about 46,000 clones in its table, and under 95% of those were observed once. About 3.1% of the sample comes from the top ten. Sequences were derived from CD8+ T cells from peripheral blood mononuclear cells, sampled in the second trimester of pregnancy. These receptors were collected from a female donor with multiple sclerosis, enrolled in a pregnancy study.

This clone was counted a few times. The V and J genes are TRBV4-2 and TRBJ2-3; 11 bases are a match to TRBD2. CDR1 is LGHNA and CDR2 is YNFKEQ in the germline V gene. The V and J ends lost 3 bases and 1 base, in that order; junction bases with no gene match: 3. This CDR3 is built from 16 residues. For the CDR3, the DNA is TGTGCCAGCAGCCAGTTAGCGGGGGGGGGCACAGATACGCAGTATTTT. Its translation: CASSQLAGGGTDTQYF.

CDR3 sequence: CASRTTSNQPQHF. In DNA, the CDR3 is TGTGCCAGCAGAACTACCTCCAACCAGCCCCAGCATTTT. The chain links TRBV6-6 to TRBJ1-5; D unresolved. V lost 6 bases, J lost 7 bases, and 13 bases lay in between. CDR1 is MNHNY, CDR2 SVGAGI, per germline (reference sequence). This CDR3 has 13 residues.

CDR3 region: CASSDSGGTRETQYF. Written as DNA, the CDR3 is TGCGCCAGCAGTGATAGCGGGGGGACACGAGAGACCCAGTACTTC. This sequence joins TRBV5-1 and TRBJ2-5; 10 bases align to TRBD2. The junction had 8 bases not matched to a gene; V was cut back by 5 bases and J by 4 bases. This CDR3 has 15 residues. Germline V gene lookup returns CDR1 SGHRS and CDR2 YFSETQ.

The chain carries TRBV19 and TRBJ1-6, with 7 positions matching TRBD1. The germline gives CDR1 LNHDA, CDR2 SQIVND (reference sequence). This CDR3 region has 15 residues. J was trimmed by 4 bases and V by 5 bases; bases with no gene match: 5. CDR3 amino acids: CASSATGEYNSPLHF. The CDR3 nucleotides are TGTGCCAGTAGTGCCACAGGGGAATATAATTCACCCCTCCACTTT.

This chain uses TRBV6-6 with TRBJ1-2, with TRBD1 as a possible D gene (6 bases). The CDR3 runs 13 residues. V lost 7 bases to trimming and J lost 4 bases, with 13 bases between them. Germline values: CDR1 MNHNY, CDR2 SVGAGI (reference sequence). CDR3 bases: TGTGCCAGCACTATACAGGGAATCTATGGCTACACCTTC. Its translation is CASTIQGIYGYTF.

This clone is medium-sized by share. This chain joins TRBV6-4 and TRBJ2-1; weak D call: TRBD1 (5 bases). The V end lost 3 bases, the J end lost 1 base, and 10 bases lay between the germline ends. The CDR3 runs to 15 residues. Germline values: CDR1 MRHNA, CDR2 SNTAGT. CDR3 amino acids: CASSEDSDSYNEQFF. The CDR3 DNA reads TGTGCCAGCAGTGAAGACAGCGATTCCTACAATGAGCAGTTCTTC.

J is TRBJ2-2 and V is TRBV7-9, with a tentative D call TRBD1 (6 bases). CDR1 and CDR2 (germline): SEHNR, FQNEAQ (reference sequence). CDR3 length: 17 residues. Trimming removed 4 bases from V and 5 bases from J, with 20 bases in between. CDR3 loop: CASSYPPQGALTGELFF. CDR3 nucleotides: TGTGCCAGCAGCTACCCCCCACAGGGAGCGTTGACCGGGGAGCTGTTTTTT.

The chain recombines TRBV4-2 with TRBJ1-2; unclear D gene. Per germline, CDR1 LGHNA and CDR2 YNFKEQ. Trimming shortened V by 2 bases and J by 3 bases, and 13 bases separated the two germline ends. The CDR3 loop spans 15 amino acids. Here the CDR3 DNA reads TGTGCCAGCAGCCAACCCGCGTTGATGGACTATGGCTACACCTTC. This translates into CASSQPALMDYGYTF.

V gene TRBV13 combines with J gene TRBJ1-5; TRBD1 matches 7 bases. The germline V gene encodes CDR1 PRHDT and CDR2 FYEKMQ (reference sequence). Trimming removed 5 bases from V and 9 bases from J; junction bases left unmatched: 7. The CDR3 extends over 13 amino acids. Here the CDR3 DNA reads TGTGCCAGCAGCACAGGGACAGCACGGCCCCAGCATTTT. Amino acids: CASSTGTARPQHF.

In nucleotides, the CDR3 is TGTGCCAGCAGCCCCCCTATTCGAAATGAGCAGTTCTTC. Its protein product is CASSPPIRNEQFF. The V gene is TRBV11-2, the J gene TRBJ2-1, with D unresolved. The V end was cut by 5 bases, the J end by 7 bases, with 12 bases between. Germline V lookup: CDR1 SGHAT, CDR2 FQNNGV. The CDR3 sequence is 13 residues long. Full variable domain (rest looked up from reference TRBV11-2 and TRBJ2-1): EAGVAQSPRYKIIEKRQSVAFWCNPISGHATLYWYQQILGQGPKLLIQFQNNGVVDDSQLPKDRFSAERLKGVDSTLKIQPAKLEDSAVYLCASSPPIRNEQFFGPGTRLTVL.

A single count supports this clone. This rearrangement joins TRBV7-6 to TRBJ2-7, with 10 nucleotides matching TRBD2. Per germline, CDR1 SGHVS and CDR2 FNYEAQ. The CDR3 covers 15 residues. The trim removed 1 base at V and 6 bases at J, leaving 6 bases unmatched. The CDR3, as DNA: TGTGCCAGCAGCTTAGACAGTAGCGGGGGGATCGAGCAGTACTTC. Translating it yields CASSLDSSGGIEQYF.

By proportion, this clone is medium-sized (0.01 to 0.1%). The chain joins TRBV4-3 to TRBJ2-1; 11 bases are shared with TRBD1. J gave up 3 bases and V 1 base, and 2 bases lay outside the gene matches. Germline V CDR1 and CDR2: LGHNA, YSLEER. There are 16 residues in the CDR3. The CDR3 loop reads CASSQGGQGDYNEQFF. The CDR3 DNA reads TGCGCCAGCAGCCAAGGGGGACAGGGGGACTACAATGAGCAGTTCTTC.

The V call is TRBV27, the J call TRBJ1-4; unclear D gene. The CDR3 contains 15 residues. The V gene's germline CDR1 is MNHEY and CDR2 SMNVEV (reference sequence). V was pared by 5 bases and J by 3 bases, with 13 bases between. The DNA of the CDR3 is TGTGCCAGCAGTCCCATTGGAGGGCCTAATGAAAAACTGTTTTTT. This codes for CASSPIGGPNEKLFF.

The count of this clone is one. The junction does not match germline at one end; this may be a read error. The chain joins TRBV19 to TRBJ1-3, with TRBD1 matching 7 bases. Germline CDR1 reads LNHDA; CDR2 reads SQIVND (reference sequence). The CDR3 is 13 residues long. This CDR3 reads CASSTSGGSTIYF. For the CDR3, the DNA is TGTGCCAGTAGTACTTCAGGGGGAAGCACCATATATTTT.

CDR3 DNA sequence: TGTGCCAGCAGACCTTTAGCGTTAAGCACAGATACGCAGTATTTT. Encoded protein: CASRPLALSTDTQYF. This sequence joins TRBV6-6 and TRBJ2-3, with D perhaps TRBD2 (5 bases). Germline CDR1 MNHNY, CDR2 SVGAGI (reference sequence). V shed 6 bases and J shed 0 bases, with 13 bases lying between them. This CDR3 contains 15 residues.

The rearrangement joins TRBV7-6 to TRBJ2-7; D perhaps matches TRBD1 (6 bases). CDR3 length: 16 residues. V was trimmed by 1 base and J by 4 bases, leaving 17 bases between them. Germline values: CDR1 SGHVS, CDR2 FNYEAQ. The CDR3, as DNA: TGTGCCAGCAGCTTAGGAAGGGCGGGCCAGGGGTACGAGCAGTACTTC. Protein: CASSLGRAGQGYEQYF. Looking up the rest from reference TRBV7-6 and TRBJ2-7 gives the full variable domain: GAGVSQSPRYKVTKRGQDVALRCDPISGHVSLYWYRQALGQGPEFLTYFNYEAQQDKSGLPNDRFSAERPEGSISTLTIQRTEQRDSAMYRCASSLGRAGQGYEQYFGPGTRLTVT.

The chain employs TRBV4-1 and TRBJ1-1; D gene ambiguous. CDR1 and CDR2 from the germline V gene are MGHRA and YSYEKL. The CDR3 is made up of 13 amino acids. V lost 2 bases, J lost 3 bases, and 7 bases lay in between. CDR3 bases: TGCGCCAGCAGCCAATTCCGGGACACTGAAGCTTTCTTT. This translates into CASSQFRDTEAFF.

As DNA, the CDR3 is TGTGCCAGCACCGAAAGAGTCGGCACAGATACGCAGTATTTT. It codes for CASTERVGTDTQYF. The rearrangement joins TRBV6-1 to TRBJ2-3; D call uncertain. This CDR3 region has 14 residues. Germline V gene sequence: CDR1 MNHNS, CDR2 SASEGT. The V end lost 7 bases, the J end lost 1 base, and 12 bases lay between the germline ends.